Included here is one T cell receptor (beta chain) sequence, with context. Genomic DNA belonging to each subset was distributed in equal measure over several immunoSEQ plates. The method was immunoSEQ multiplex PCR; TCRdb's version includes in-frame clones alone and lacks a portion of them. The sample lists approximately 250,000 clones, over 50% occurring once. The data stem from a study of shared clonotypes between healthy human individuals. Background on the study: The donors, a couple of women and a few men, were aged 18 to 49.

The germline V gene encodes CDR1 SEHNR and CDR2 FQNEAQ (reference sequence). This CDR3 contains 13 residues. V was trimmed by 5 bases and J by 3 bases, leaving 10 bases between them. This receptor was identified in a man younger than 45 in good health. V usage is TRBV7-9 and J usage is TRBJ2-5; D call uncertain. The material sequenced was memory CD4+ T cells sorted from blood. Subset here: CD45RA-negative fraction. As DNA, the CDR3 is TGTGCCAGCAGCCACCAGGATAAAGAGACCCAGTACTTC. It specifies CASSHQDKETQYF.